This T cell receptor beta chain is drawn from a study of T cell responses to AZD1222 COVID-19 vaccine (dated by TCRdb to the early 2020s). Turning to the overall study: AZD1222 recipients given second doses at about 4 weeks or at about 12 weeks were pooled, since spike-specific TCR depth and breadth were not found to differ between the two schedules. A total of 230 or so trial participants underwent TCR sequencing, of whom 207 received two doses of AZD1222 and around 26 received two doses of the MenACWY control vaccine. Trial participants were enrolled by age into 18-55, 56-69 and 70-plus year subgroups, with about 150, 28 and 57 TCR-sequenced participants respectively. Findings and caveats that apply to the study as a whole: Reportedly, close to half of the unique spike-specific TCRs recognized epitopes lying outside the regions that are mutated in the B.1.351 and B.1.1.7 variants. In the small 56-69-year group, the increase in depth fell short of significance, most likely because of low power. Because no samples from the day 14 peak response were available, repertoires could be characterized only after the peak T cell response. After two AZD1222 doses, spike-specific TCR breadth and depth were significantly higher than at day 0 and than in MenACWY recipients. Conclusions about previously exposed vaccinees are limited, since just five or six AZD1222 recipients were seropositive for SARS-CoV-2 at baseline. Most participants were white British and females outnumbered males, and the authors suggested that clonal diversity may have been underestimated. Vaccine-associated CD4 TCRs spanned the whole spike protein, with dominant responses in regions 160-218 and 743-854.

The intended sense of this specimen's time point label: baseline before first vaccination. Vaccinee samples came from UK trials COV001 and COV002, including a single-blind randomized controlled phase 2/3 trial of AZD1222 (ChAdOx1 nCoV-19) in healthy adults. For TCRbeta chain sequencing, PBMC samples were collected from trial participants at day 0 and at day 28 after the second dose. The cysteine opens and the phenylalanine closes a CDR3 of 16 amino acids. The kept DNA is CDR3 alone, 48 bases in frame from the first base. CDR1 SGHNT and CDR2 YYREEE were looked up in the germline V gene (reference sequence). The V end gives up 4 bases and the J end 5 bases, leaving 12 bases in the junction not matched to a gene. With respect to this clone: Its antigen remains undetermined. No much larger clone is present one base from it, and per-base qualities are unavailable.

The CDR3 regions of human TCRbeta chains were analyzed by immunosequencing. Turning to the authors' computational methods: TCRs in the repertoires were matched against a reference library of SARS-CoV-2-specific TCRs that had been generated with the MIRA antigen-specificity platform. Breadth was defined as the fraction of unique TCRs that were SARS-CoV-2-associated, and depth was defined as the fraction of total T cells that were SARS-CoV-2-associated. Using the MIRA data, every spike-specific TCR was mapped to the spike region that the TCR reacted to and assigned to either a CD4 or a CD8 class. Log10-transformed breadth and depth values were compared by one-way ANOVA with Sidak's multiple comparisons tests. In its TCRdb copy, this immuneACCESS table keeps in-frame sequences only and misses some clones. Where compared with another copy, unresolved V genes explain less than half of these, and the others have no known cause. V, J and clone size are those of that table, while D and trimming were read from the DNA. For this sample the table gives 95,000 to 100,000 clones, of which roughly 87% were detected only once. About 15% of the sample goes to the ten largest clones.

Sequenced here: peripheral blood, sampled on day 0 of AZD1222 vaccination. The clonotype was recovered from an adult in good health. The chain is encoded by TRBV5-4 joined to TRBJ2-5, with 9 bases aligning to TRBD1. The DNA sequence is given as TGTGCCAGCAGCAGACCCGGGACAGGGAGATTGGAGACCCAGTACTTC. The encoded protein is CASSRPGTGRLETQYF.